The source of this T cell receptor (beta chain) is a study of beta chain features in type 1 diabetes. The sequenced template was cDNA made from the entire isolated RNA. For naive, central memory and regulatory T cell samples, reads averaged roughly 4 million. Clones were read by immunoSEQ multiplex PCR, and TCRdb kept only the in-frame ones, dropping some. The profile shows more than 100,000 clones, over 15% of them singletons. Of note for this clone: The antigen is unknown.

Study results and limitations: All four CD4+ subsets of Type 1 diabetes patients contained TCRB CDR3s that were moderately but significantly shorter.

Sample: central memory CD4+ T cells from blood. The source is a young man with type 1 diabetes.

For the CDR3, the DNA is TGTGCCAGTAGCTCCAGCCTCGGCTCACCCCTCCACTTT. Protein: CASSSSLGSPLHF. This rearrangement joins TRBV19 to TRBJ1-6; no clear D. The germline V and J ends were trimmed by 6 bases and 10 bases, with 13 bases remaining between them. This CDR3 spans 13 amino acids. Germline V gene sequence: CDR1 LNHDA, CDR2 SQIVND (reference sequence).